This TCR beta chain appears in the sequencing data of a study of graft-versus-host responses after intestinal transplantation (dated by TCRdb to the early 2020s). About the full investigation: The transplants that recipients got were multivisceral, liver-intestinal, or isolated intestinal. Every recipient was given anti-thymocyte globulin induction, then maintenance tacrolimus and steroids for about three years. After intestinal transplantation, graft-versus-host and host-versus-graft alloreactive T cell clones were followed in the graft, circulation and bone marrow using bulk TCR-beta CDR3 sequencing. To identify alloreactive clones, pre-transplant mixed lymphocyte reaction products were sequenced and then compared with unstimulated pre-transplant donor and recipient T cells. A cohort of approximately 24 intestinal transplant recipients, including one retransplant, was enrolled, and a few patients lacking pretransplant specimens were excluded. A peak of at least 4% donor T cells among recipient peripheral blood mononuclear cells was the definition used for donor T cell macrochimerism. Rather than being sequenced by the commercial service, samples from a few later patients were sequenced in-house on an Illumina MiSeq and processed with MiXCR.

What this sample's time point label stands for: cells obtained before transplantation from donor or recipient. CD3+CD4+ and CD3+CD8+ populations were FACS-sorted from unstimulated pre-transplant donor and recipient cells taken from spleen or lymph nodes. Overall results and qualifications from the work: GvH clones were detected in recipient bone marrow, and some of these GvH clones were observed earlier in ileal mucosa or blood, consistent with an intestinal mucosal origin. Peak levels of circulating GvH clones were associated with declines in HvG clones early after transplant. The relatively low number and heterogeneity of intestinal transplant patients limited the conclusions. Patients with donor T cell macrochimerism had high GvH to HvG T cell clonal ratios in their allografts.

This clone was counted once. The antigen it recognizes is unknown. Base qualities are missing; no much larger clone stands one base away. The library was built by means of the immunoSEQ multiplex PCR assay. For most patients, genomic DNA was isolated with the Qiagen DNeasy Blood and Tissue Kit and shipped frozen to Adaptive Biotechnologies for TCR sequencing. For most patients, genomic DNA was subjected to high-throughput TCR-beta CDR3 sequencing by Adaptive Biotechnologies. Turning to the authors' computational methods: Adaptive's ImmunoSEQ software supplied the TCR sequencing data for 18 patients, while MiXCR and VDJtools were used to process a few other patients. To correct CD4 versus CD8 sorting errors, sequences present in both subsets at a frequency ratio below 5:1 were removed. CDR3 nucleotide sequences shared between donor and recipient were removed because the origin of such sequences could not be assigned. Alloreactive clones required at least 2-fold expansion over unstimulated cells and minimum CFSE-low frequency of 0.002% (template counts) or 0.001% (read counts). Mappable clones were those detected in sequenced pre-transplant spleen, lymph node, or MLR CFSE-low populations of the donor or recipient. Cumulative frequency of alloreactive clones was calculated as a percentage of all sequences weighted by copy number. Imported from immuneACCESS, the table was reduced by TCRdb to in-frame sequences with V and J called. These copies leave out some clones; in studies compared against another copy, an unresolved V gene accounts for under half, and the cause of the remainder is not known. V and J calls and clone size are copied from that table; D and trimming were computed from the DNA. This sample comprises about 86,000 clones, around 89% of them detected only once. More than 0.25% of the sample rests with the top ten.

This sample comprised unstimulated CD4+ T cells sorted from spleen or lymph node cells, obtained before transplant. The TCR sequence derives from a human donor who was the organ donor for an intestinal transplant.

The DNA sequence is given as TGTGCCAGCAGCTTAAATCCGGGACTAGTAGGGGACAATGAGCAGTTCTTC. Translated, this is CASSLNPGLVGDNEQFF. The chain uses TRBV7-9 and TRBJ2-1; TRBD2 agrees with 8 junctional bases. Per the germline V gene (reference sequence), SEHNR is the CDR1 and FQNEAQ is the CDR2. After removal of 2 bases from V and 5 bases from J, the junction retains 11 bases not matched to a gene. The CDR3 numbers 17 residues from cysteine through phenylalanine. Of the read, only the CDR3 DNA is kept; its 51 bases are in frame from base 1. Joined to the reference TRBV7-9 and TRBJ2-1 proteins, this CDR3 gives the full variable domain: DTGVSQNPRHKITKRGQNVTFRCDPISEHNRLYWYRQTLGQGPEFLTYFQNEAQLEKSRLLSDRFSAERPKGSFSTLEIQRTEQGDSAMYLCASSLNPGLVGDNEQFFGPGTRLTVL.